This T cell receptor (beta chain) emerged from a study of blood T cell repertoires in COVID-19. The CDR3 runs 15 residues. V lost 1 base, J lost 3 bases, and 13 bases lay in between. Germline loops: CDR1 SGHRS, CDR2 YFSETQ. Clones were sequenced by immunoSEQ multiplex PCR, and TCRdb holds only the in-frame ones, with some missing. The sample lists roughly 240,000 clones; 70% to 85% were seen once. This chain uses TRBV5-1 with TRBJ1-1; D ambiguous. The receptor's source is a woman aged 80 or over with acute or convalescent COVID-19. The specimen was peripheral blood. CDR3 DNA sequence: TGCGCCAGCAGCTTGTTTGCGGGGATGGACACTGAAGCTTTCTTT. This translates into CASSLFAGMDTEAFF.